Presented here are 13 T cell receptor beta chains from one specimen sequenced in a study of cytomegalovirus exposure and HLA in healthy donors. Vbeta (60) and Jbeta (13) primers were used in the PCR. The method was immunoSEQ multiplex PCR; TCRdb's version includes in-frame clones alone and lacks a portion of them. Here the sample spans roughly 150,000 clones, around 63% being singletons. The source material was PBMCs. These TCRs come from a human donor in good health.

The DNA for the CDR3 is TGTGCCAGCTCACCAGGGACACTTACCGGGGAGCTGTTTTTT. This gives the protein CASSPGTLTGELFF. V usage is TRBV18 and J usage is TRBJ2-2; maybe TRBD1 (6 bases). Germline V gene sequence: CDR1 KGHSH, CDR2 LQKENI. The CDR3 totals 14 residues. V lost 2 bases to trimming and J lost 5 bases, with 9 bases between them.

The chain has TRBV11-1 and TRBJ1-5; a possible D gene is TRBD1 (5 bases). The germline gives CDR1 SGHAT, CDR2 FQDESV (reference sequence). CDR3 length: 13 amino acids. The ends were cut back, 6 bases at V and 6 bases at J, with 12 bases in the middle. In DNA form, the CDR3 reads TGTGCCAGCAGTAAGACAGCAAGTCAGCCCCAGCATTTT. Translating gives CASSKTASQPQHF.

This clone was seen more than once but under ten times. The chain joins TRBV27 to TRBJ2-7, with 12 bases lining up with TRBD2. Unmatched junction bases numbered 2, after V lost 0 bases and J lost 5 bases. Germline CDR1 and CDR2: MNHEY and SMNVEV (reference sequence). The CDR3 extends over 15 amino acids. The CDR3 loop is CASSLSTSGSNEQYF. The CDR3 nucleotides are TGTGCCAGCAGTTTATCGACTAGCGGGAGTAACGAGCAGTACTTC.

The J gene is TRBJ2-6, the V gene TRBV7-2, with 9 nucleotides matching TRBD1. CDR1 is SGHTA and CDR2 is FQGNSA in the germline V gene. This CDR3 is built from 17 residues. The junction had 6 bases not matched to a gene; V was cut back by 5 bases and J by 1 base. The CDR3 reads CASSPTGGGSGANVLTF. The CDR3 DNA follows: TGTGCCAGCAGCCCGACAGGGGGTGGTTCTGGGGCCAACGTCCTGACTTTC.

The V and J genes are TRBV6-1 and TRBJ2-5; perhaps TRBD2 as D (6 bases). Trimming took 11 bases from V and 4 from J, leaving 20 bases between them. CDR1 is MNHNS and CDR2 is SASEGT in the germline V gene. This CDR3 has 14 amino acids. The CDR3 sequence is CAAGSQLLGETQYF. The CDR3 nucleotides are TGTGCCGCCGGGAGTCAGCTGCTAGGAGAGACCCAGTACTTC.

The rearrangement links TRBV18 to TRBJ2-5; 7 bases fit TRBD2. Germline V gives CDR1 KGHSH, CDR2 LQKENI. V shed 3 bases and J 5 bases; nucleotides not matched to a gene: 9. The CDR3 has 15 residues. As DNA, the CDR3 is TGTGCCAGCTCACCCCCAGCGGGAATAAGCGAGACCCAGTACTTC. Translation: CASSPPAGISETQYF.

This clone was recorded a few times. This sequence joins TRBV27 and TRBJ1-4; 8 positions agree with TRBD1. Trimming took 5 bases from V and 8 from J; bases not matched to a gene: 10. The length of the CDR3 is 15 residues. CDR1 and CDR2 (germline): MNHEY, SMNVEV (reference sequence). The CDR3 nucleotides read TGTGCCAGCAGTGGTCTCAGGGGGCTTGGGGAAAAACTGTTTTTT. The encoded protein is CASSGLRGLGEKLFF.

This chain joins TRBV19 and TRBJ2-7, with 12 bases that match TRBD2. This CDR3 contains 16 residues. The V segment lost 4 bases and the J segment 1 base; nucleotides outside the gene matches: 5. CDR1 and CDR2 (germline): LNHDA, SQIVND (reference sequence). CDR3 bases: TGTGCCAGTAGTAACCCCGGGACTAGCGGGTCCTACGAGCAGTACTTC. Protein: CASSNPGTSGSYEQYF.

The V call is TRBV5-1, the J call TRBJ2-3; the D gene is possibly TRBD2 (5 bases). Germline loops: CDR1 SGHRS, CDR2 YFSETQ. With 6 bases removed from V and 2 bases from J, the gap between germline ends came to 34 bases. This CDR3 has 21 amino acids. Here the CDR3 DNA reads TGCGCCAGCACCCTCTTGCCGAGCCTAGGAGGCTACAAGGCAGACACAGATACGCAGTATTTT. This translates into CASTLLPSLGGYKADTDTQYF.

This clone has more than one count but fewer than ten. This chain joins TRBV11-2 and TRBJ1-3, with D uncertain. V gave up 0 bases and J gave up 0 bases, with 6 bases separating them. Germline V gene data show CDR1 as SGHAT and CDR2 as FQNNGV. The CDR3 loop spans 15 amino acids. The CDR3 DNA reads TGTGCCAGCAGCTTAGATTCGGGCTCTGGAAACACCATATATTTT. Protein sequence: CASSLDSGSGNTIYF.

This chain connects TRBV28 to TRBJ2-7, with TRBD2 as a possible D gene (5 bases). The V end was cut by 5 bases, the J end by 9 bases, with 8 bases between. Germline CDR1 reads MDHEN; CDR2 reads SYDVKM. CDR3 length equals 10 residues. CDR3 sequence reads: CASSLEGQYF. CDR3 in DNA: TGTGCCAGCAGTCTAGAGGGGCAGTACTTC.

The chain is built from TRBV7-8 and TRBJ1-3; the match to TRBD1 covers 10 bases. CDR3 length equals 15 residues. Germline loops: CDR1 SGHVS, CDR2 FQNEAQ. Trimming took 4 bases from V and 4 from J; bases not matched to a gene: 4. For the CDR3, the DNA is TGTGCCAGCAGCTCCGGGACAGGGGCGGGAAACACCATATATTTT. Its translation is CASSSGTGAGNTIYF.

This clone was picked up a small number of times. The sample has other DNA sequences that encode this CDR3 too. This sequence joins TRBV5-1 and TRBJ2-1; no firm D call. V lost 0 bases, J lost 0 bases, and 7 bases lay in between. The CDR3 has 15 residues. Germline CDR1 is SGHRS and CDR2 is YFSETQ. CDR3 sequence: CASSLGGSSYNEQFF. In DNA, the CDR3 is TGCGCCAGCAGCTTGGGCGGCAGCTCCTACAATGAGCAGTTCTTC.